These 28 T cell receptor beta chains came from one sample sequenced in a study of T cells in Graves' hyperthyroidism and ophthalmopathy. Amplification of TCR beta CDR3 regions was performed using RNA transcripts as template. In the first-round RT-PCR of the TCR CDR3, the HTBI primer set was used. Each CDR3 protein gets one entry after TCRdb re-called the multiplex PCR reads with MiXCR. The data hold approximately 370,000 distinct CDR3 sequences, with roughly 15% observed a single time. Sample: blood. These receptors originate from a woman in her twenties or thirties with Graves' hyperthyroidism that later progressed to Graves' ophthalmopathy.

The chain recombines TRBV27 with TRBJ2-3; 14 nucleotides agree with TRBD2. J lost 0 bases, V lost 4 bases, and 3 bases had no gene match. This CDR3 has 17 amino acids. Germline V gene sequence: CDR1 MNHEY, CDR2 SMNVEV (reference sequence). CDR3 protein: CASSSRTSGRSTDTQYF. DNA for the CDR3: TGTGCCAGCAGTTCACGGACTAGCGGGAGGAGCACAGATACGCAGTATTTT.

This clonotype was observed at least ten times. The chain joins TRBV2 to TRBJ1-4; TRBD1 might be the D (5 bases). Trimming cost V 1 base and J 7 bases, with 13 bases left between them. CDR1 is SNHLY, CDR2 FYNNEI, per germline. CDR3 length: 15 residues. The CDR3 sequence is CASSEGGMSGEKLFF. As DNA, the CDR3 is TGTGCCAGCAGTGAAGGGGGGATGAGCGGTGAAAAACTGTTTTTT.

This clonotype was observed many times. The chain joins TRBV2 to TRBJ2-6, with D tentatively TRBD1 or TRBD2 (5 bases each). The V gene lost 5 bases and the J gene lost 0 bases, with 14 bases spanning the gap. CDR3 length equals 17 residues. The germline gives CDR1 SNHLY, CDR2 FYNNEI. The CDR3 DNA sequence: TGTGCCAGCAGTTTCGCAGGGACCTTCTCTGGGGCCAACGTCCTGACTTTC. Translation: CASSFAGTFSGANVLTF.

This clonotype has at least ten counts. J is TRBJ2-2 and V is TRBV2; possibly TRBD1 for D (5 bases). CDR3 length: 14 amino acids. Germline lookup yields CDR1 SNHLY and CDR2 FYNNEI. Trimming shortened V by 1 base and J by 3 bases, and 6 bases separated the two germline ends. The CDR3 protein is CASSEVGDTGELFF. DNA of the CDR3: TGTGCCAGCAGTGAAGTAGGGGACACCGGGGAGCTGTTTTTT.

Ten or more counts support this clonotype. The chain combines TRBV10-1 with TRBJ2-1; D is unresolved. Germline assignment: CDR1 WNHNN and CDR2 SYGVQD (reference sequence). This CDR3 spans 16 amino acids. Trimming shortened V by 3 bases and J by 0 bases, and 12 bases separated the two germline ends. In DNA form, the CDR3 reads TGCGCCAGCAGTGACCAGACTGGCAGCTCCTACAATGAGCAGTTCTTC. Its protein is CASSDQTGSSYNEQFF.

Many counts were recorded for this clonotype. V gene TRBV28 combines with J gene TRBJ2-3; 7 nucleotides agree with TRBD2. CDR3 length equals 14 residues. Germline lookup yields CDR1 MDHEN and CDR2 SYDVKM. Trimming at V came to 8 bases and at J to 1 base, leaving 6 bases not matched to a gene. The DNA for the CDR3 is TGTGCCAGCTCTGGGCTAGCGGGCACAGATACGCAGTATTTT. Translating gives CASSGLAGTDTQYF.

The chain recombines TRBV7-2 with TRBJ2-1; D gene unclear. Deletions cut 6 bases from V and 5 bases from J, with 14 bases between. This CDR3 is built from 14 residues. CDR1 and CDR2 from the germline V gene are SGHTA and FQGNSA. The CDR3 bases are TGTGCCAGCAGACCACCTCTAGACCACAATGAGCAGTTCTTC. As protein: CASRPPLDHNEQFF.

This clonotype has just one count. Just one base apart from a much larger clone, this may be a read error. The chain joins TRBV3-1 to TRBJ2-1; 8 bases agree with TRBD2. The trim removed 3 bases at V and 9 bases at J, leaving 16 bases unmatched. This CDR3 has 17 amino acids. The germline V gene encodes CDR1 LGHDT and CDR2 YNNKEL (reference sequence). CDR3 DNA sequence: TGTGCCAGCAGCCATCACCTGACTAGCGAGAGTGGCGGTGAGCAGTTCTTC. Translated, it gives CASSHHLTSESGGEQFF.

There are many counts of this clonotype. J is TRBJ1-2 and V is TRBV5-1; perhaps TRBD1 as D (5 bases). From germline, CDR1 is SGHRS and CDR2 YFSETQ. CDR3 length: 14 residues. The V and J ends lost 0 bases and 4 bases respectively, with 10 bases between them. CDR3 in DNA: TGCGCCAGCAGCTTGGAGGACACGAGCTATGGCTACACCTTC. Residues: CASSLEDTSYGYTF.

The chain carries TRBV7-2 and TRBJ1-6; 7 bases fit TRBD1. The germline V gene encodes CDR1 SGHTA and CDR2 FQGNSA. The CDR3 has 14 residues. J gave up 6 bases and V 3 bases, and 2 bases lay outside the gene matches. CDR3 in amino acids: CASSFRDSNSPLHF. Here the CDR3 DNA reads TGTGCCAGCAGCTTCCGGGACAGTAATTCACCCCTCCACTTT.

This clonotype was detected many times. In DNA, the CDR3 is TGTGCCATCAGTGATATTGGACAGGGACTCCTTGGAAACACCATATATTTT. This sequence encodes CAISDIGQGLLGNTIYF. The genes are TRBV10-3 and TRBJ1-3; 8 bases are shared with TRBD1. From germline, CDR1 is ENHRY and CDR2 SYGVKD. The CDR3 is 17 residues long. The V and J ends lost 3 bases and 3 bases, in that order; junction bases with no gene match: 10.

This chain joins TRBV20-1 and TRBJ2-3; TRBD1 is a possible D gene (5 bases). The V end was cut by 3 bases, the J end by 3 bases, with 13 bases between. This CDR3 has 14 residues. Germline-derived CDR1 and CDR2 are DFQATT and SNEGSKA (reference sequence). In DNA, the CDR3 is TGCAGTGCTAGCGACACCAAGGGGACAGATACGCAGTATTTT. Its translation is CSASDTKGTDTQYF.

The chain couples TRBV11-2 to TRBJ2-1; D is undetermined. Trimming left V 5 bases short and J 7 bases short, with 12 bases between. Germline CDR1 and CDR2: SGHAT and FQNNGV. The CDR3 spans 13 residues. The CDR3 sequence is CASSLPPGNEQFF. CDR3 sequence (DNA): TGTGCCAGCAGCCTCCCCCCTGGGAATGAGCAGTTCTTC.

This clonotype was recorded many times. The chain carries TRBV10-3 and TRBJ2-5; 7 nucleotides align to TRBD2. Germline CDR1 and CDR2: ENHRY and SYGVKD. Trimming at V came to 6 bases and at J to 5 bases, leaving 15 bases not matched to a gene. The CDR3 has 16 residues. The CDR3 here is CAISESLRPGGETQYF. In nucleotides, the CDR3 is TGTGCCATCAGCGAAAGCCTCCGCCCCGGGGGGGAGACCCAGTACTTC.

The V gene is TRBV12-3 or TRBV12-4, the J gene TRBJ2-5; 10 bases are a match to TRBD1. The CDR3 sequence is 14 residues long. Trimming took 7 bases from V and 3 from J; bases not matched to a gene: 5. This chain's CDR3 is CASTRTGGKETQYF. The CDR3 bases are TGTGCCAGCACCCGGACAGGGGGTAAAGAGACCCAGTACTTC.

The V gene is TRBV4-2, the J gene TRBJ1-5; D is uncertain. Germline V gives CDR1 LGHNA, CDR2 YNFKEQ. The CDR3 has 15 residues. V lost 0 bases to trimming and J lost 6 bases, with 12 bases between them. CDR3 in DNA: TGTGCCAGCAGCCAAGATAGGCTGGGTAGTCAGCCCCAGCATTTT. This codes for CASSQDRLGSQPQHF.

In the case of this clonotype: The germline gene is not matched at one end of the junction; a read error may be the cause. The V and J genes are TRBV19 and TRBJ2-1, with 12 bases aligning to TRBD2. The CDR3 length is 15 residues. CDR1 and CDR2 (germline): LNHDA, SQIVND (reference sequence). The CDR3 reads CASSRTSGIVNEQSF. CDR3 nucleotides: TGTGCCAGCAGCCGGACTAGCGGGATCGTCAATGAGCAGTCCTTC.

With respect to this clonotype: Being one base from a much bigger clone, this may be a read error. The V call is TRBV5-1, the J call TRBJ2-1; TRBD2 aligns across 9 bases. From germline, CDR1 is SGHRS and CDR2 YFSETQ. This CDR3 comprises 14 residues. CDR3 amino acids: CANSLFSGGNEQFF. The CDR3 region has the DNA TGCGCCAACAGCTTGTTTAGCGGGGGAAATGAGCAGTTCTTC. Full variable domain (outside the CDR3, taken from reference TRBV5-1 and TRBJ2-1): KAGVTQTPRYLIKTRGQQVTLSCSPISGHRSVSWYQQTPGQGLQFLFEYFSETQRNKGNFPGRFSGRQFSNSRSEMNVSTLELGDSALYLCANSLFSGGNEQFFGPGTRLTVL.

The sample holds many counts of this clonotype. The chain couples TRBV28 to TRBJ1-2, with TRBD1 identical over 9 bases. Germline assignment: CDR1 MDHEN and CDR2 SYDVKM. This CDR3 has 14 amino acids. Trimming took 5 bases from V and 2 from J; bases not matched to a gene: 3. The CDR3 sequence: CASSGQGINYGYTF. In nucleotides, the CDR3 is TGTGCCAGCAGTGGACAGGGGATCAACTATGGCTACACCTTC.

There are many counts of this clonotype. The V gene is TRBV27, the J gene TRBJ2-2, with TRBD1 matching over 8 bases. With V trimmed by 4 bases and J by 7 bases, 14 bases remained unmatched. CDR1 is MNHEY and CDR2 is SMNVEV in the germline V gene (reference sequence). The CDR3 consists of 17 residues. Written as DNA, the CDR3 is TGTGCCAGCAGTTCAAACCAGGGGGCTTTTCGTAGCGGGGAGCTGTTTTTT. Translating it yields CASSSNQGAFRSGELFF.

This clonotype has at least ten counts. The genes are TRBV6-1 and TRBJ2-4; D call uncertain. Germline assignment: CDR1 MNHNS and CDR2 SASEGT. V was clipped by 2 bases and J by 6 bases, with 11 bases between them. This CDR3 contains 14 residues. The CDR3 DNA is TGTGCCAGCAGTGAATGGCGGTCCAGAAACATTCAGTACTTC. This codes for CASSEWRSRNIQYF.

This clonotype has ten or more counts. The chain links TRBV27 to TRBJ1-2; weak D call: TRBD1 (6 bases). Germline loops: CDR1 MNHEY, CDR2 SMNVEV (reference sequence). The CDR3 has 13 residues. V was cut by 6 bases and J by 2 bases, with 10 bases left in between. DNA for the CDR3: TGTGCCAGCAGCCCAAGGGGGAACTATGGCTACACCTTC. Residues: CASSPRGNYGYTF.

This clonotype showed up just a few times. V and J are TRBV2 and TRBJ2-1, with 9 bases aligning to TRBD1. This CDR3 has 13 amino acids. With V trimmed by 7 bases and J by 8 bases, 6 bases remained unmatched. The germline V gene has CDR1 SNHLY and CDR2 FYNNEI. The chain's CDR3 is CASTGTGRYEQFF. CDR3 bases: TGTGCCAGCACCGGGACAGGGAGATATGAGCAGTTCTTC.

As to this clonotype: A clone one base away is much larger, so this may be a read error. The J gene is TRBJ1-1, the V gene TRBV7-2; no clear D. The germline V gene has CDR1 SGHTA and CDR2 FQGNSA. This CDR3 region has 14 residues. The V and J ends lost 5 bases and 6 bases respectively, with 16 bases between them. Written as DNA, the CDR3 is TGTGCCAGCAGCAAGACGGTCCTTTTCCCTGAAGCTTTCTTT. This translates into CASSKTVLFPEAFF.

This clonotype was counted at least ten times. V usage is TRBV5-1 and J usage is TRBJ2-7; D is possibly TRBD1 (6 bases). V shed 4 bases and J shed 3 bases, with 14 bases lying between them. The germline gives CDR1 SGHRS, CDR2 YFSETQ. The CDR3 runs to 14 residues. DNA of the CDR3: TGCGCCAGCAGCACCAACCGGGACAACTACGAGCAGTACTTC. Protein product: CASSTNRDNYEQYF. The full variable domain, rest sourced from reference TRBV5-1 and TRBJ2-7, is KAGVTQTPRYLIKTRGQQVTLSCSPISGHRSVSWYQQTPGQGLQFLFEYFSETQRNKGNFPGRFSGRQFSNSRSEMNVSTLELGDSALYLCASSTNRDNYEQYFGPGTRLTVT.

The chain carries TRBV5-6 and TRBJ2-5; perhaps TRBD1 as D (6 bases). CDR1 SGHDT and CDR2 YYEEEE come from the germline V gene. Trimming removed 0 bases at V and 5 bases at J, with 23 bases between. The CDR3 is 18 amino acids. The CDR3 DNA sequence: TGTGCCAGCAGCTTGGATATACCAGGGGCGCGAATGGGGGAGACCCAGTACTTC. It translates to CASSLDIPGARMGETQYF.

Ten or more counts support this clonotype. V usage is TRBV12-3 or TRBV12-4 and J usage is TRBJ2-3, with TRBD1 matching 7 bases. This CDR3 is built from 14 residues. After removal of 6 bases from V and 0 bases from J, the junction contained 3 bases not matched to a gene. CDR3 coding DNA: TGTGCCAGCAGACGGGACAGTAGCACAGATACGCAGTATTTT. This codes for CASRRDSSTDTQYF.

The chain has TRBV27 and TRBJ1-1; no clear D gene. V lost 5 bases and J lost 1, with 11 bases in between. The CDR3 sequence is 14 residues long. Germline V gene lookup returns CDR1 MNHEY and CDR2 SMNVEV (reference sequence). Here the CDR3 DNA reads TGTGCCAGCAGTCAAACGGGGAAGAACACTGAAGCTTTCTTT. This codes for CASSQTGKNTEAFF.